This T cell receptor (beta chain) is from a study of T cells after somatic rescue of genetic block. TCRdb's table, derived via immunoSEQ multiplex PCR, lists solely in-frame clones and lacks some. The sample records approximately 71,000 clones, about 90% being singletons. Input material: peripheral blood mononuclear cells (PBMCs). The origin of this receptor is a man aged 35 to 55.

The CDR3 loop reads CASSLSGVSYNEQFF. The CDR3 nucleotides are TGTGCCAGCAGCTTGTCAGGGGTATCCTACAATGAGCAGTTCTTC. V gene TRBV5-5 combines with J gene TRBJ2-1; weak D call: TRBD1 (6 bases). The V and J ends lost 1 base and 1 base respectively, with 9 bases between them. The CDR3 totals 15 residues. In germline, CDR1 is SGHKS, CDR2 YYEKEE (reference sequence).